This T cell receptor beta chain is from a study of T-cell reconstitution after alpha-beta-depleted transplantation in children. Findings and caveats of the study: Reports say that about two months after transplant, the alpha-beta T cells came out of several hundred graft clones that had expanded. Day-60 TCRbeta diversity that was high in some patients was derived from surviving recipient T cells and thymic progenitors. A year had passed since transplant, and T-cell counts and diversity by then came mostly from newly produced T cells.

Molecular barcoding with unique molecular identifiers was used for the TCRbeta library. TCRdb re-called the PCR reads with MiXCR, one entry per CDR3 protein. The sample lists 300,000 to 400,000 distinct CDR3 sequences; 15% to 20% were seen once. This clonotype was observed a few times. Its antigen is unidentified. The sequencing here drew on PBMCs, mostly from graft donor cells, taken 360 days after TCRalphabeta/CD19-depleted stem cell transplant. The clonotype originates from a male patient aged 2 to 10 who had a stem cell transplant for acute lymphoblastic leukemia, so the T cells may come from the graft donor.

The CDR3 protein is CASSFANTDTQYF. CDR3 bases: TGTGCCAGCAGTTTCGCAAATACAGATACGCAGTATTTT. This chain joins TRBV28 and TRBJ2-3; the D is unclear. Germline CDR1 is MDHEN and CDR2 is SYDVKM. The CDR3 covers 13 residues. Trimming removed 3 bases at V and 3 bases at J, with 7 bases between. The whole variable domain, remainder taken from reference TRBV28 and TRBJ2-3, is DVKVTQSSRYLVKRTGEKVFLECVQDMDHENMFWYRQDPGLGLRLIYFSYDVKMKEKGDIPEGYSVSREKKERFSLILESASTNQTSMYLCASSFANTDTQYFGPGTRLTVL.